The 5 T cell receptor beta chains in this list originate from one sample, sequenced in a study of blood T cell repertoires in COVID-19 (TCRdb year 2020). The receptor library was made with the immunoSEQ multiplex PCR assay. TCRdb took over this immuneACCESS table, retaining in-frame rearrangements with V and J assigned. Such tables are incomplete; in checked studies, under half of the missing clones stem from an unresolved V gene, and the remainder is unexplained. The sample contains around 81,000 clones, nearly 90% of them found a single time. About 6.7% of the sample comes from the top ten. The material sequenced was peripheral blood. These TCRs come from a man between 70 and 80 years old with acute or convalescent COVID-19.

V and J are TRBV19 and TRBJ2-7; tentative D call: TRBD1 (6 bases). CDR3 length: 15 amino acids. Trimming stripped 3 bases from V and 2 bases from J, with 14 bases between. The V gene's germline CDR1 is LNHDA and CDR2 SQIVND (reference sequence). The CDR3 here is CASSIPGHPPYEQYF. The CDR3 DNA is TGTGCCAGTAGTATTCCGGGACACCCTCCCTACGAGCAGTACTTC.

The chain employs TRBV30 and TRBJ1-3; D remains unclear. Trimming cost V 7 bases and J 4 bases, with 11 bases left between them. The germline gives CDR1 GTSNPN, CDR2 SVGIG (reference sequence). The CDR3 sequence is 12 residues long. This CDR3 is CASQRGGNTIYF. CDR3 bases: TGTGCCTCACAACGGGGAGGAAACACCATATATTTT.

This chain links TRBV3-1 (or the pseudogene TRBV3-2) with TRBJ1-1; D unresolved. CDR3 length equals 13 residues. The germline V and J ends were trimmed by 2 bases and 6 bases, with 10 bases remaining between them. Germline CDR1 and CDR2: LGHDT and YNNKEL (reference sequence). Here the CDR3 reads CASSQRRGSEAFF. Written as DNA, the CDR3 is TGTGCCAGCAGCCAACGACGAGGATCTGAAGCTTTCTTT.

The chain links TRBV10-3 to TRBJ1-1, with a tentative D call TRBD1 (5 bases). V gave up 4 bases and J gave up 5 bases, with 17 bases separating them. CDR3 length equals 15 residues. Germline assignment: CDR1 ENHRY and CDR2 SYGVKD. The chain's CDR3 is CAISGGSGAGTEAFF. The CDR3 coding sequence is TGTGCCATCAGTGGGGGAAGCGGGGCGGGGACTGAAGCTTTCTTT.

CDR3 DNA sequence: TGTGCCAGCAGCTTAGGCGTGAGCTCCTATAATTCACCCCTCCACTTT. This translates into CASSLGVSSYNSPLHF. The chain combines TRBV7-2 with TRBJ1-6; D gene ambiguous. CDR3 length: 16 residues. With 1 base removed from V and 0 bases from J, the gap between germline ends came to 7 bases. Germline-derived CDR1 and CDR2 are SGHTA and FQGNSA. Filled out from reference TRBV7-2 and TRBJ1-6, the complete variable domain reads GAGVSQSPSNKVTEKGKDVELRCDPISGHTALYWYRQSLGQGLEFLIYFQGNSAPDKSGLPSDRFSAERTGGSVSTLTIQRTQQEDSAVYLCASSLGVSSYNSPLHFGNGTRLTVT.